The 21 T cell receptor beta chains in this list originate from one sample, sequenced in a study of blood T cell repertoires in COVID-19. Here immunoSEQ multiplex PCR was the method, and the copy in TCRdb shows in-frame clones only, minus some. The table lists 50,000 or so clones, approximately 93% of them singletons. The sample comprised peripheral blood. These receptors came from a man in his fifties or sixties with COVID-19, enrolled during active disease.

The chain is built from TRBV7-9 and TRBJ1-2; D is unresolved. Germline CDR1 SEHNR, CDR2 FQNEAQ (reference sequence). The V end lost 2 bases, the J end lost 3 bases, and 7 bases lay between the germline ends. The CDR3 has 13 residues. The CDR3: CASSLFSDYGYTF. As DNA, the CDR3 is TGTGCCAGCAGCTTATTTTCGGACTATGGCTACACCTTC.

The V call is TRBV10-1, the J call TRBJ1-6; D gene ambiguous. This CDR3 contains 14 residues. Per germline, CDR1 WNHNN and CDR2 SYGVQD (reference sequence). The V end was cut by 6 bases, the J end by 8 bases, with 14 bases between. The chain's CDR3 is CASSATVNDSPLHF. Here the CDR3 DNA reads TGCGCCAGCAGCGCGACTGTTAACGATTCACCCCTCCACTTT.

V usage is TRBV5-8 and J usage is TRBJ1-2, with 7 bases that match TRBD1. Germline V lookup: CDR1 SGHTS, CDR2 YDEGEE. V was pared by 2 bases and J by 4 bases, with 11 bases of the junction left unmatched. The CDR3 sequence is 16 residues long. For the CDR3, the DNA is TGTGCCAGCAGCTTCCTTGAGGGGGCGCCCATCTATGGCTACACCTTC. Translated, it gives CASSFLEGAPIYGYTF. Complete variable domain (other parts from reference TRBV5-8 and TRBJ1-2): EAGVTQSPTHLIKTRGQQATLRCSPISGHTSVYWYQQALGLGLQFLLWYDEGEERNRGNFPPRFSGRQFPNYSSELNVNALELEDSALYLCASSFLEGAPIYGYTFGSGTRLTVV.

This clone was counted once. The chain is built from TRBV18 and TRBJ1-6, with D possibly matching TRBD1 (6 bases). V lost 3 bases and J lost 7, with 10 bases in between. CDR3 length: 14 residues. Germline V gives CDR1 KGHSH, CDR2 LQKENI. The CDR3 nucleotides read TGTGCCAGCTCACCGACAGGTTTCAATTCACCCCTCCACTTT. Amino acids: CASSPTGFNSPLHF.

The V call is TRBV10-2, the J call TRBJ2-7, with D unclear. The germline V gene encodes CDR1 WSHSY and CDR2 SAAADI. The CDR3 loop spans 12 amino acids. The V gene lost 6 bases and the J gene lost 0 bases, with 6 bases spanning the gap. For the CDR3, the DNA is TGCGCCAGCAGCCCGTTCTCCTACGAGCAGTACTTC. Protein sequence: CASSPFSYEQYF.

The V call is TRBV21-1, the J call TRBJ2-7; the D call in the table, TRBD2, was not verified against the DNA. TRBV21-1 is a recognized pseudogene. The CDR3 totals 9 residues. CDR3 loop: CASSKRGRF. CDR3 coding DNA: TGTGCCAGCAGCAAAAGAGGGCGCTTC.

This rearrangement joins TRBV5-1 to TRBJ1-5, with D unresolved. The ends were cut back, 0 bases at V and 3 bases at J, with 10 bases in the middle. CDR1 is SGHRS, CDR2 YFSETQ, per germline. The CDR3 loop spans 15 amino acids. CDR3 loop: CASSLAAGINQPQHF. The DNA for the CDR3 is TGCGCCAGCAGCTTGGCGGCGGGGATCAATCAGCCCCAGCATTTT.

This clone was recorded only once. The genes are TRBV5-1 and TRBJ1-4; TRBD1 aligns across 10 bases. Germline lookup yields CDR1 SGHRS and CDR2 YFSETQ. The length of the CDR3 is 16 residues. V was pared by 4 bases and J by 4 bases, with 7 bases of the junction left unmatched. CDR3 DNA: TGCGCCAGCAGCCCGGGACAGGGGAAGAGTAATGAAAAACTGTTTTTT. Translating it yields CASSPGQGKSNEKLFF.

The CDR3 loop reads CASSSDPGQASGNTIYF. CDR3 DNA: TGTGCCAGCAGCTCTGATCCGGGACAGGCCTCTGGAAACACCATATATTTT. This chain links TRBV5-5 with TRBJ1-3; 8 positions agree with TRBD1. The length of the CDR3 is 17 residues. Germline-derived CDR1 and CDR2 are SGHKS and YYEKEE (reference sequence). Losses at the gene ends were 3 bases for V and 0 bases for J; bases not matched to a gene: 8.

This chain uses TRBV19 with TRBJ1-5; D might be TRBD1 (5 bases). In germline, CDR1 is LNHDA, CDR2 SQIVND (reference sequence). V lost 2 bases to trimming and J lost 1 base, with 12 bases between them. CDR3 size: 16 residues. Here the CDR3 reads CASSIQGILSNQPQHF. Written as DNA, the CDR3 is TGTGCCAGTAGTATACAGGGCATTTTGAGCAATCAGCCCCAGCATTTT.

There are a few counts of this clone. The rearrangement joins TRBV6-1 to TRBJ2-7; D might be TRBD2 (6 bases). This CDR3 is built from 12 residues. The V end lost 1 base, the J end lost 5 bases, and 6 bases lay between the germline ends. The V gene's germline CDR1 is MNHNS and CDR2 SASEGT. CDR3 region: CASSEGGDEQYF. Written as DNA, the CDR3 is TGTGCCAGCAGTGAAGGGGGGGACGAGCAGTACTTC.

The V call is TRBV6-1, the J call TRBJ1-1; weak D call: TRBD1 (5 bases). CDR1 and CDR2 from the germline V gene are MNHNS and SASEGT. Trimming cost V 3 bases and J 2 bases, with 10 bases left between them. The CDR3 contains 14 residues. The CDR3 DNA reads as TGTGCCAGCAGTGATCGGACACCAAACACTGAAGCTTTCTTT. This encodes CASSDRTPNTEAFF.

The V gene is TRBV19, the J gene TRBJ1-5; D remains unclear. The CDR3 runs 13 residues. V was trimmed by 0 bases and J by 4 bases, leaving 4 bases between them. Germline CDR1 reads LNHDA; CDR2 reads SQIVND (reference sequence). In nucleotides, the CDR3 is TGTGCCAGTAGTATAGACCTTAATCAGCCCCAGCATTTT. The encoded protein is CASSIDLNQPQHF.

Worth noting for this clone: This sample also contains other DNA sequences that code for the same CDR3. The CDR3 reads CASSLSRGTDTQYF. CDR3 DNA: TGTGCCAGCAGTTTATCCCGAGGCACAGATACGCAGTATTTT. This rearrangement joins TRBV27 to TRBJ2-3, with no clear D. The V end lost 0 bases, the J end lost 1 base, and 5 bases lay between the germline ends. CDR1 and CDR2 (germline): MNHEY, SMNVEV (reference sequence). The CDR3 contains 14 residues.

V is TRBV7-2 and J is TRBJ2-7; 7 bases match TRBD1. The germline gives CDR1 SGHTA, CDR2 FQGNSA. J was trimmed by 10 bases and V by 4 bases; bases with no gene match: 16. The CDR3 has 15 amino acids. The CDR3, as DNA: TGTGCCAGCAGCTCCGACCCCCTGACAGGGCGAGTACAGTACTTC. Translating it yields CASSSDPLTGRVQYF.

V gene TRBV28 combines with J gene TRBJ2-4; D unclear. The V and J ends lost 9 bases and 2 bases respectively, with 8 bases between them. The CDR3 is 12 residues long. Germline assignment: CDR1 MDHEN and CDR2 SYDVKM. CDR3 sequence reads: CASSQSKNIQYF. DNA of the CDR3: TGTGCCAGTTCGCAGTCCAAAAACATTCAGTACTTC.

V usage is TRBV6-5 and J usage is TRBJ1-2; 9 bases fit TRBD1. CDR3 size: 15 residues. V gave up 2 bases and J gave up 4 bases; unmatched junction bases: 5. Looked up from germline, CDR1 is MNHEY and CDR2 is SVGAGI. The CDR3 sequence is CASSYRDRVAYGYTF. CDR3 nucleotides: TGTGCCAGCAGTTACCGGGACAGGGTAGCCTATGGCTACACCTTC.

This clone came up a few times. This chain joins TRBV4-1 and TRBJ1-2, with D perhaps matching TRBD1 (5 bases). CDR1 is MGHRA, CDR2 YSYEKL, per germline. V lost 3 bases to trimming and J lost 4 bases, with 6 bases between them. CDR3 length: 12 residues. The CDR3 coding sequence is TGCGCCAGCAGCCACAGGGTCTATGGCTACACCTTC. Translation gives CASSHRVYGYTF.

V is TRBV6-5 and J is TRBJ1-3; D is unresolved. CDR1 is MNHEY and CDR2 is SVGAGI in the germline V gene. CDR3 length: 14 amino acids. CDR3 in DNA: TGTGTCGCCTTAGAGGGAGCCAATGGAAACACCATATATTTT. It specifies CVALEGANGNTIYF.

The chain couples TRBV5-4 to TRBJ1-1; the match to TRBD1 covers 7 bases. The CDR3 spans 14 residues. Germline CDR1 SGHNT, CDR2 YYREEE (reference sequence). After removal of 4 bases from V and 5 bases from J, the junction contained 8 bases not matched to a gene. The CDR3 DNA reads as TGTGCCAGCAGCACCCCGACAGGGAGAACTGAAGCTTTCTTT. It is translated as CASSTPTGRTEAFF.

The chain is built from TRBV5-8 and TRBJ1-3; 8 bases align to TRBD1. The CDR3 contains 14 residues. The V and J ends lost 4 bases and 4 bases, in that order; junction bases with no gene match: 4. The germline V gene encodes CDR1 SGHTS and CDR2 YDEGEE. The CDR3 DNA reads TGTGCCAGCAGCCGACCAGGGGGCGGAAACACCATATATTTT. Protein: CASSRPGGGNTIYF.